The T cell receptor beta chain under discussion was sequenced for a study of PD-1 blockade in classical Hodgkin lymphoma. TCRdb keeps only in-frame clones here, not all; method: immunoSEQ multiplex PCR. The sample lists tens of thousands of clones, about 90% occurring once. Germline CDR1 MNHEY, CDR2 SMNVEV (reference sequence). This CDR3 comprises 12 residues. With 4 bases removed from V and 0 bases from J, the gap between germline ends came to 0 bases. Study-wide results and caveats: Those starting nivolumab under 1 year post-ASCT were excluded. Possible causes of repertoire differences, disease activity or prior therapy, remain undefined. In newly diagnosed patients, baseline TCR diversity was reportedly below that of healthy donors. Complete responders had baseline diversity similar to newly diagnosed patients.

With respect to this clone: Its target is unknown.

Time point specified: cycle 4 day 1 (C4D1), after 5 to 7 weeks of nivolumab. Patients all relapsed after autologous stem cell transplantation, and there was variation in brentuximab vedotin exposure. This clonotype originated in a human donor with classical Hodgkin lymphoma. The specimen comprised peripheral blood mononuclear cells (PBMCs), sampled before the fourth cycle of nivolumab. The rearrangement joins TRBV27 to TRBJ2-2; D ambiguous. The CDR3 sequence: CASSSNTGELFF. The CDR3 nucleotides read TGTGCCAGCAGTTCGAACACCGGGGAGCTGTTTTTT.